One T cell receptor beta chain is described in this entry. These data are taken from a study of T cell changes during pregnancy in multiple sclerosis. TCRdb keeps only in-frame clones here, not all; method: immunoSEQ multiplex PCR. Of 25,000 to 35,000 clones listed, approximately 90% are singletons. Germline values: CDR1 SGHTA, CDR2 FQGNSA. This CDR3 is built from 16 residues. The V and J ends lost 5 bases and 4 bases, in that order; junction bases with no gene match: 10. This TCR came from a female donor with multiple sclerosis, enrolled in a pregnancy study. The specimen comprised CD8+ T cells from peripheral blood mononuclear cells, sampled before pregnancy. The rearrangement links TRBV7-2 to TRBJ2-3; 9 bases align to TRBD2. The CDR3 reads CASSEKALAGPDTQYF. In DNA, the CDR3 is TGTGCCAGCAGCGAAAAGGCTCTAGCGGGACCAGATACGCAGTATTTT.